These 31 T cell receptor beta chains came from one sample sequenced in a study of brain T cells in children with intractable seizures. Some clones are missing from TCRdb's copy, which holds only in-frame ones; the method was immunoSEQ multiplex PCR. The profile shows roughly 23,000 clones, around 94% of them singletons. Sequencing used peripheral blood, obtained at surgery. These receptors all stem from a boy between 5 and 17 years old with focal cortical dysplasia and intractable seizures.

V usage is TRBV13 and J usage is TRBJ1-1; the D is unclear. Deletions cut 5 bases from V and 6 bases from J, with 16 bases between. Germline V gene data show CDR1 as PRHDT and CDR2 as FYEKMQ (reference sequence). This CDR3 comprises 14 residues. The chain's CDR3 is CASSNREGWPEAFF. The CDR3 coding sequence is TGTGCCAGCAGCAACCGGGAGGGATGGCCTGAAGCTTTCTTT.

The CDR3 sequence: CAWSVGQFNSPLHF. In DNA form, the CDR3 reads TGTGCCTGGAGTGTTGGACAGTTTAATTCACCCCTCCACTTT. This sequence joins TRBV30 and TRBJ1-6; possible D gene TRBD1, 6 bases. There are 14 residues in the CDR3. Deletions cut 0 bases from V and 6 bases from J, with 9 bases between. From germline, CDR1 is GTSNPN and CDR2 SVGIG (reference sequence).

The chain couples TRBV23-1 to TRBJ2-2; D is ambiguous. TRBV23-1 is an ORF, with its function uncertain. The CDR3 loop spans 14 amino acids. Between the trimmed V and J ends, which lost 0 bases and 2 bases, there was a span of 4 bases. CDR3 sequence reads: CASSQSDNTGELFF. The CDR3 DNA sequence: TGCGCCAGCAGTCAATCGGACAACACCGGGGAGCTGTTTTTT.

V is TRBV5-1 and J is TRBJ2-5; weak D call: TRBD1 (7 bases). The CDR3 extends over 15 amino acids. The V gene's germline CDR1 is SGHRS and CDR2 YFSETQ. V lost 1 base and J lost 2, with 12 bases in between. For the CDR3, the DNA is TGCGCCAGCAGCTTGCGGCGGGACAGACAAGAGACCCAGTACTTC. Encoded protein: CASSLRRDRQETQYF. Filled out from reference TRBV5-1 and TRBJ2-5, the complete variable domain reads KAGVTQTPRYLIKTRGQQVTLSCSPISGHRSVSWYQQTPGQGLQFLFEYFSETQRNKGNFPGRFSGRQFSNSRSEMNVSTLELGDSALYLCASSLRRDRQETQYFGPGTRLLVL.

The genes are TRBV7-9 and TRBJ2-2; D may be TRBD1 or TRBD2 (5 bases each). Germline V gene sequence: CDR1 SEHNR, CDR2 FQNEAQ (reference sequence). V lost 7 bases and J lost 4, with 22 bases in between. The CDR3 runs to 17 residues. The CDR3 loop is CASTNQRGAGLTGELFF. The CDR3 nucleotides read TGTGCCAGCACCAACCAAAGAGGGGCAGGCCTCACCGGGGAGCTGTTTTTT.

This clone came up a few times. An end of the junction does not agree with germline; a read error may underlie this. This chain uses TRBV2 with TRBJ2-1, with unresolved D. This CDR3 region has 10 residues. Looked up from germline, CDR1 is SNHLY and CDR2 is FYNNEI. This CDR3 reads CASSVKSTVF. The CDR3 nucleotides are TGTGCCAGCAGTGTAAAGAGCACAGTCTTC.

The chain carries TRBV19 and TRBJ1-6; TRBD1 agrees at 8 bases. The junction had 14 bases not matched to a gene; V was cut back by 5 bases and J by 5 bases. The CDR3 spans 18 residues. Germline CDR1 and CDR2: LNHDA and SQIVND (reference sequence). The chain's CDR3 is CASSPLPDTGGNNSPLHF. CDR3 in DNA: TGTGCCAGTAGTCCACTACCCGATACAGGGGGTAATAATTCACCCCTCCACTTT.

This clone was detected once. The rearrangement joins TRBV28 to TRBJ1-2; a weak D match, TRBD1 (5 bases). The germline V gene has CDR1 MDHEN and CDR2 SYDVKM. V was shortened by 7 bases and J by 8 bases, with 23 bases between the two germline ends. The CDR3 extends over 15 amino acids. CDR3 region: CASTSSKVGPRGYTF. DNA of the CDR3: TGTGCCAGCACCAGCTCAAAGGTGGGGCCTCGAGGCTACACCTTC.

The chain links TRBV6-5 to TRBJ2-2; 8 nucleotides align to TRBD1. V trimming: 6 bases; J trimming: 9 bases; junction bases outside the gene matches: 6. This CDR3 spans 13 amino acids. Germline V CDR1 and CDR2: MNHEY, SVGAGI. As DNA, the CDR3 is TGTGCCAGCAGAAGCCCCAGGGGGCGGGAGCTGTTTTTT. It is translated as CASRSPRGRELFF.

Only one count was recorded for this clone. This rearrangement joins TRBV14 to TRBJ1-5, with D hard to call. CDR3 length equals 12 residues. V was cut by 8 bases and J by 6 bases, with 11 bases left in between. The germline V gene encodes CDR1 SGHDN and CDR2 FVKESK. The CDR3 here is CASSLAGQPQHF. In DNA form, the CDR3 reads TGTGCCAGCTCCCTGGCGGGTCAGCCCCAGCATTTT.

The chain is built from TRBV5-8 and TRBJ2-7; TRBD1 is a possible D gene (5 bases). Trimming shortened V by 7 bases and J by 0 bases, and 11 bases separated the two germline ends. The length of the CDR3 is 13 residues. The V gene's germline CDR1 is SGHTS and CDR2 YDEGEE. For the CDR3, the DNA is TGTGCCAGCGGTCTCCAGGGCTCCTACGAGCAGTACTTC. Residues: CASGLQGSYEQYF.

The chain couples TRBV21-1 to TRBJ1-6; TRBD1 is the table's D call and was not checked against the DNA. TRBV21-1 constitutes a pseudogene. The length of the CDR3 is 15 residues. CDR3 sequence: CASSKWLQVNSPLHF. For the CDR3, the DNA is TGTGCCAGCAGCAAATGGCTCCAGGTTAATTCACCCCTCCACTTT.

The V and J genes are TRBV7-9 and TRBJ1-2, with 7 positions matching TRBD1. V shed 2 bases and J 6 bases; nucleotides not matched to a gene: 6. CDR3 length: 14 residues. Germline CDR1 reads SEHNR; CDR2 reads FQNEAQ (reference sequence). CDR3 DNA sequence: TGTGCCAGCAGCTTATCCGGGACAGCGGATGGCTACACCTTC. It yields the protein CASSLSGTADGYTF.

V and J are TRBV18 and TRBJ2-7; D might be TRBD1 (6 bases). The germline V gene has CDR1 KGHSH and CDR2 LQKENI. CDR3 length: 15 residues. Deletions cut 3 bases from V and 2 bases from J, with 14 bases between. The CDR3 here is CASSPNRAVTYEQYF. The CDR3 nucleotides are TGTGCCAGCTCACCGAACAGGGCGGTTACCTACGAGCAGTACTTC.

In its sample, this clone was seen once. The rearrangement links TRBV9 to TRBJ2-5; TRBD2 might be the D (5 bases). Germline V CDR1 and CDR2: SGDLS, YYNGEE. V was shortened by 1 base and J by 2 bases, with 12 bases between the two germline ends. This CDR3 has 15 residues. The CDR3 DNA reads TGTGCCAGCAGCGTACGGTCGGGGATACAAGAGACCCAGTACTTC. Its protein is CASSVRSGIQETQYF.

This clone has a single count. V gene TRBV28 combines with J gene TRBJ2-3; maybe TRBD2 (5 bases). From germline, CDR1 is MDHEN and CDR2 SYDVKM. Trimming left V 5 bases short and J 4 bases short, with 13 bases between. This CDR3 contains 14 residues. CDR3 region: CASSAGYRPDTQYF. Here the CDR3 DNA reads TGTGCCAGCAGTGCGGGTTATAGACCAGATACGCAGTATTTT.

The rearrangement links TRBV14 to TRBJ1-2, with D maybe TRBD1 (5 bases). The CDR3 extends over 15 amino acids. V shed 1 base and J shed 4 bases, with 13 bases lying between them. Germline lookup yields CDR1 SGHDN and CDR2 FVKESK. CDR3 nucleotides: TGTGCCAGCAGCCAAGCTGACAGTCCCCGCTATGGCTACACCTTC. Amino acid sequence: CASSQADSPRYGYTF.

The chain has TRBV9 and TRBJ2-5, with 8 bases aligning to TRBD2. The CDR3 spans 16 residues. Germline trimming cut 3 bases from V and 3 bases from J; bases unmatched to any gene: 10. Per germline, CDR1 SGDLS and CDR2 YYNGEE. The chain's CDR3 is CASSAHTGTREETQYF. The DNA for the CDR3 is TGTGCCAGCAGCGCTCACACCGGGACTAGAGAAGAGACCCAGTACTTC.

The chain uses TRBV19 and TRBJ2-6, with 8 bases matching TRBD1. CDR3 length equals 16 residues. The germline CDR1 and CDR2 sequences are LNHDA and SQIVND (reference sequence). J lost 2 bases, V lost 9 bases, and 9 bases had no gene match. The CDR3 is CARRTGYFAGANVLTF. The CDR3 DNA is TGTGCCAGAAGGACAGGGTATTTTGCTGGGGCCAACGTCCTGACTTTC.

The chain uses TRBV15 and TRBJ1-2, with D possibly TRBD1 on 6 matching bases. Germline assignment: CDR1 LNHNV and CDR2 YYDKDF (reference sequence). The CDR3 is 14 residues long. The germline V and J ends were trimmed by 4 bases and 6 bases, with 15 bases remaining between them. The CDR3 region is CATSTNREVDGYTF. CDR3 nucleotide sequence: TGTGCCACCAGCACCAACAGGGAGGTCGATGGCTACACCTTC.

V and J are TRBV7-9 and TRBJ2-1, with a tentative D call TRBD2 (6 bases). The CDR3 extends over 14 amino acids. V lost 7 bases, J lost 8 bases, and 18 bases lay in between. The V gene's germline CDR1 is SEHNR and CDR2 FQNEAQ (reference sequence). CDR3 protein: CASISTGSGDEQFF. CDR3 DNA sequence: TGTGCCAGCATAAGTACCGGGAGCGGAGATGAGCAGTTCTTC. Full variable domain (missing parts from reference TRBV7-9 and TRBJ2-1): DTGVSQNPRHKITKRGQNVTFRCDPISEHNRLYWYRQTLGQGPEFLTYFQNEAQLEKSRLLSDRFSAERPKGSFSTLEIQRTEQGDSAMYLCASISTGSGDEQFFGPGTRLTVL.

The rearrangement uses TRBV10-3 and TRBJ1-3; D might be TRBD1 (5 bases). The CDR3 extends over 17 amino acids. The V gene's germline CDR1 is ENHRY and CDR2 SYGVKD. V shed 0 bases and J shed 1 base, with 13 bases lying between them. CDR3 residues: CAISESWQGPSGNTIYF. For the CDR3, the DNA is TGTGCCATCAGTGAGTCTTGGCAGGGACCGTCTGGAAACACCATATATTTT.

The gene calls are TRBV29-1 and TRBJ2-1, with 8 bases matching TRBD2. The CDR3 extends over 17 amino acids. Germline CDR1 is SQVTM and CDR2 is ANQGSEA. J gave up 2 bases and V 4 bases, and 13 bases lay outside the gene matches. CDR3 DNA sequence: TGCAGCGTTGGATTTTTTGGCGGGAGGATCGCCTACAATGAGCAGTTCTTC. It encodes CSVGFFGGRIAYNEQFF.

This rearrangement joins TRBV14 to TRBJ2-5; TRBD1 matches 11 bases. The V gene's germline CDR1 is SGHDN and CDR2 FVKESK. This CDR3 spans 16 amino acids. V shed 6 bases and J 3 bases; nucleotides not matched to a gene: 9. The CDR3 here is CASSSGTGGREETQYF. The CDR3 nucleotides are TGTGCCAGCAGTTCCGGGACAGGGGGTCGGGAAGAGACCCAGTACTTC.

The gene calls are TRBV7-8 and TRBJ2-1; D might be TRBD2 (6 bases). Per the germline V gene, CDR1 is SGHVS and CDR2 is FQNEAQ. V gave up 5 bases and J gave up 4 bases, with 15 bases separating them. This CDR3 has 15 residues. CDR3 sequence reads: CASSRVREDYNEQFF. CDR3 sequence (DNA): TGTGCCAGCAGCCGAGTGAGGGAGGATTACAATGAGCAGTTCTTC.

The J gene is TRBJ2-7, the V gene TRBV30; TRBD1 aligns across 7 bases. CDR3 length: 13 residues. The junction had 5 bases not matched to a gene; V was cut back by 2 bases and J by 4 bases. Germline CDR1 is GTSNPN and CDR2 is SVGIG (reference sequence). The CDR3 DNA is TGTGCCTGGAGTAACCAGGGGGTGTACGAGCAGTACGTC. Amino acid sequence: CAWSNQGVYEQYV.

The chain has TRBV29-1 and TRBJ2-1; unclear D gene. The CDR3 consists of 11 residues. V was trimmed by 5 bases and J by 3 bases, leaving 5 bases between them. Per the germline V gene, CDR1 is SQVTM and CDR2 is ANQGSEA. CDR3 sequence: CSVHGYNEQFF. CDR3 DNA sequence: TGCAGCGTTCACGGCTACAATGAGCAGTTCTTC.

There are a few counts of this clone. This rearrangement joins TRBV6-5 to TRBJ1-6; no clear D gene. Germline V gives CDR1 MNHEY, CDR2 SVGAGI. The CDR3 runs to 14 residues. V lost 7 bases, J lost 10 bases, and 17 bases lay in between. This CDR3 is CASTSNGVRSPLHF. DNA for the CDR3: TGTGCCAGCACCAGCAATGGGGTACGATCACCCCTCCACTTT.

The chain recombines TRBV9 with TRBJ2-5, with 7 positions matching TRBD2. Trimming cost V 3 bases and J 1 base; bases outside gene matches: 3. This CDR3 spans 14 amino acids. Germline V gives CDR1 SGDLS, CDR2 YYNGEE. DNA of the CDR3: TGTGCCAGCAGCGGGAGCGGGGCCCAAGAGACCCAGTACTTC. Its translation: CASSGSGAQETQYF.

The chain links TRBV2 to TRBJ1-5; D may be TRBD1 (6 bases). With 8 bases removed from V and 5 bases from J, the gap between germline ends came to 10 bases. The germline gives CDR1 SNHLY, CDR2 FYNNEI. This CDR3 has 12 amino acids. CDR3 amino acids: CASCGGHQPQHF. As DNA, the CDR3 is TGTGCCAGCTGTGGGGGGCATCAGCCCCAGCATTTT.

This chain uses TRBV28 with TRBJ2-4; TRBD2 might be the D (5 bases). CDR3 size: 16 residues. The V and J ends lost 3 bases and 0 bases respectively, with 12 bases between them. The germline V gene encodes CDR1 MDHEN and CDR2 SYDVKM. Written as DNA, the CDR3 is TGTGCCAGCAGTTTTGCTCCGGGGAAAGCCAAAAACATTCAGTACTTC. Protein: CASSFAPGKAKNIQYF.